These T cell receptor beta chains were read from a single sample in a study of T cell responses to AZD1222 COVID-19 vaccine. Clones were read by immunoSEQ multiplex PCR, and TCRdb kept only the in-frame ones, dropping some. The sample lists approximately 180,000 clones; around 88% were seen once. The material sequenced was peripheral blood, taken on day 0 of AZD1222 vaccination. All receptors derive from an adult in good health. The CDR3 runs from the conserved cysteine through the conserved F or W. A D gene is named only where the DNA matches it firmly. Only part of the rows carry a size: once, few, many, or a class if the clone is expanded.

v_call	j_call	clone_size	d_call	cdr3_aa	cdr3_nt
TRBV28	TRBJ1-5	NA	NA	CASSESRGYNQPQHF	TGTGCCAGCAGTGAGAGTCGGGGGTACAATCAGCCCCAGCATTTT
TRBV7-3	TRBJ2-5	NA	TRBD2	CASSFNSGTRATQYF	TGTGCCAGCAGCTTCAATTCCGGGACTAGGGCGACCCAGTACTTC
TRBV12-3/TRBV12-4	TRBJ2-7	NA	NA	CASSPSSYEQYF	TGTGCCAGCAGCCCAAGCTCCTACGAGCAGTACTTC
TRBV29-1	TRBJ1-2	NA	TRBD1	CSVEPGQGRYGYTF	TGCAGCGTTGAACCTGGACAGGGCAGGTATGGCTACACCTTC
TRBV28	TRBJ1-1	NA	TRBD1	CASNQGATATEAFF	TGTGCCAGCAATCAGGGGGCGACGGCCACTGAAGCTTTCTTT
TRBV7-9	TRBJ1-4	NA	NA	CASSLGSTREKLFF	TGTGCCAGCAGCTTAGGCAGTACGCGAGAAAAACTGTTTTTT
TRBV6-4	TRBJ2-3	medium-sized	TRBD2	CASSDSGLATDTQYF	TGTGCCAGCAGTGACTCGGGACTAGCCACAGATACGCAGTATTTT
TRBV7-8	TRBJ2-2	NA	NA	CASSLAAEAGELFF	TGTGCCAGCAGCTTAGCGGCTGAGGCCGGGGAGCTGTTTTTT
TRBV13	TRBJ2-3	NA	NA	CASSLTGSGTDTQYF	TGTGCCAGCAGCTTAACCGGGTCGGGGACAGATACGCAGTATTTT
TRBV9	TRBJ1-3	NA	NA	CASSVTGNTIYF	TGTGCCAGCAGCGTTACCGGAAACACCATATATTTT
TRBV7-2	TRBJ2-7	NA	TRBD1	CASSRRTGPHEQYF	TGTGCCAGCAGCCGGCGGACAGGGCCCCACGAGCAGTACTTC
TRBV21-1	TRBJ2-3	NA	NA	CASNADRTDTQYF	TGTGCCAGCAACGCGGATCGCACAGATACGCAGTATTTT
TRBV12-3/TRBV12-4	TRBJ2-7	NA	NA	CASSKTGLPEQYF	TGTGCCAGCAGTAAGACAGGACTACCCGAGCAGTACTTC
TRBV27	TRBJ1-5	NA	NA	CASSRRRRNQPQHF	TGTGCCAGCAGTAGACGGAGGCGCAATCAGCCCCAGCATTTT
TRBV30	TRBJ1-1	NA	NA	CAWSGRGDAEAFF	TGTGCCTGGAGTGGACGGGGGGACGCTGAAGCTTTCTTT
TRBV12-5	TRBJ1-2	NA	NA	CASGFVGDGYTF	TGTGCTAGTGGTTTTGTGGGGGACGGCTACACCTTC
TRBV12-3/TRBV12-4	TRBJ2-2	NA	NA	CASSFHGTGELFF	TGTGCCAGCAGTTTTCACGGCACCGGGGAGCTGTTTTTT